The entry below gives a single T cell receptor beta chain sequence along with its context. The sample is drawn from a study of blood T cell repertoires in COVID-19. Whole-study context: The United States, Italy and Spain supplied acute and convalescent COVID-19 samples. T cells, B-cell-depleted T cells, or PBMCs provided the cDNA or gDNA that served as material.

Authors' analysis steps: Counts of nucleated cells, estimated from reference gene primer amplification, were obtained. Method: immunoSEQ multiplex PCR; TCRdb's copy keeps in-frame clones and lacks some. The DNA was the basis for D and trimming; V, J and clone size are from that table. The sample lists about 270,000 clones; 89% were seen once. This TCR was recovered from a man aged 50-59 years with acute or convalescent COVID-19. The sequenced sample was peripheral blood.

Here the CDR3 DNA reads TGTGCCAGCAGACCCGGGACAGGGACCGGGGAGCTGTTTTTT. Its protein is CASRPGTGTGELFF. This chain links TRBV7-3 with TRBJ2-2; 9 positions match TRBD1. V was clipped by 6 bases and J by 5 bases; unmatched bases: 4. The CDR3 runs 14 residues. Germline lookup yields CDR1 SGHTA and CDR2 FQGTGA.